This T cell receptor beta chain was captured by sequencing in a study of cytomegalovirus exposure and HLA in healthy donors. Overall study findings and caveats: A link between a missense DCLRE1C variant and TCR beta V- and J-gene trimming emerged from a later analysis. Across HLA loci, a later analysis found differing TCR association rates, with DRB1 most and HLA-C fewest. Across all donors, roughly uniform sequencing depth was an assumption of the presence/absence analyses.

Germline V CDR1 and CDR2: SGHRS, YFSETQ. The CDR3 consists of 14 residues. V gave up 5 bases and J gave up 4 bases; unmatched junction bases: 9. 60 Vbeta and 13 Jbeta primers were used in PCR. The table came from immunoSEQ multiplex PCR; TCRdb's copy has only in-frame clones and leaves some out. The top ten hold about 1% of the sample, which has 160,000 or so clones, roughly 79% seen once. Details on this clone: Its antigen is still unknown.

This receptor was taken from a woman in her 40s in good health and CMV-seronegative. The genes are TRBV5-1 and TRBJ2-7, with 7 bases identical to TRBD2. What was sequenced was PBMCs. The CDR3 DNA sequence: TGCGCCAGCAGGGCGGGAGACAACGTTTACGAGCAGTACTTC. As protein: CASRAGDNVYEQYF. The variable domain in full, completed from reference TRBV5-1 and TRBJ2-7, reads KAGVTQTPRYLIKTRGQQVTLSCSPISGHRSVSWYQQTPGQGLQFLFEYFSETQRNKGNFPGRFSGRQFSNSRSEMNVSTLELGDSALYLCASRAGDNVYEQYFGPGTRLTVT.